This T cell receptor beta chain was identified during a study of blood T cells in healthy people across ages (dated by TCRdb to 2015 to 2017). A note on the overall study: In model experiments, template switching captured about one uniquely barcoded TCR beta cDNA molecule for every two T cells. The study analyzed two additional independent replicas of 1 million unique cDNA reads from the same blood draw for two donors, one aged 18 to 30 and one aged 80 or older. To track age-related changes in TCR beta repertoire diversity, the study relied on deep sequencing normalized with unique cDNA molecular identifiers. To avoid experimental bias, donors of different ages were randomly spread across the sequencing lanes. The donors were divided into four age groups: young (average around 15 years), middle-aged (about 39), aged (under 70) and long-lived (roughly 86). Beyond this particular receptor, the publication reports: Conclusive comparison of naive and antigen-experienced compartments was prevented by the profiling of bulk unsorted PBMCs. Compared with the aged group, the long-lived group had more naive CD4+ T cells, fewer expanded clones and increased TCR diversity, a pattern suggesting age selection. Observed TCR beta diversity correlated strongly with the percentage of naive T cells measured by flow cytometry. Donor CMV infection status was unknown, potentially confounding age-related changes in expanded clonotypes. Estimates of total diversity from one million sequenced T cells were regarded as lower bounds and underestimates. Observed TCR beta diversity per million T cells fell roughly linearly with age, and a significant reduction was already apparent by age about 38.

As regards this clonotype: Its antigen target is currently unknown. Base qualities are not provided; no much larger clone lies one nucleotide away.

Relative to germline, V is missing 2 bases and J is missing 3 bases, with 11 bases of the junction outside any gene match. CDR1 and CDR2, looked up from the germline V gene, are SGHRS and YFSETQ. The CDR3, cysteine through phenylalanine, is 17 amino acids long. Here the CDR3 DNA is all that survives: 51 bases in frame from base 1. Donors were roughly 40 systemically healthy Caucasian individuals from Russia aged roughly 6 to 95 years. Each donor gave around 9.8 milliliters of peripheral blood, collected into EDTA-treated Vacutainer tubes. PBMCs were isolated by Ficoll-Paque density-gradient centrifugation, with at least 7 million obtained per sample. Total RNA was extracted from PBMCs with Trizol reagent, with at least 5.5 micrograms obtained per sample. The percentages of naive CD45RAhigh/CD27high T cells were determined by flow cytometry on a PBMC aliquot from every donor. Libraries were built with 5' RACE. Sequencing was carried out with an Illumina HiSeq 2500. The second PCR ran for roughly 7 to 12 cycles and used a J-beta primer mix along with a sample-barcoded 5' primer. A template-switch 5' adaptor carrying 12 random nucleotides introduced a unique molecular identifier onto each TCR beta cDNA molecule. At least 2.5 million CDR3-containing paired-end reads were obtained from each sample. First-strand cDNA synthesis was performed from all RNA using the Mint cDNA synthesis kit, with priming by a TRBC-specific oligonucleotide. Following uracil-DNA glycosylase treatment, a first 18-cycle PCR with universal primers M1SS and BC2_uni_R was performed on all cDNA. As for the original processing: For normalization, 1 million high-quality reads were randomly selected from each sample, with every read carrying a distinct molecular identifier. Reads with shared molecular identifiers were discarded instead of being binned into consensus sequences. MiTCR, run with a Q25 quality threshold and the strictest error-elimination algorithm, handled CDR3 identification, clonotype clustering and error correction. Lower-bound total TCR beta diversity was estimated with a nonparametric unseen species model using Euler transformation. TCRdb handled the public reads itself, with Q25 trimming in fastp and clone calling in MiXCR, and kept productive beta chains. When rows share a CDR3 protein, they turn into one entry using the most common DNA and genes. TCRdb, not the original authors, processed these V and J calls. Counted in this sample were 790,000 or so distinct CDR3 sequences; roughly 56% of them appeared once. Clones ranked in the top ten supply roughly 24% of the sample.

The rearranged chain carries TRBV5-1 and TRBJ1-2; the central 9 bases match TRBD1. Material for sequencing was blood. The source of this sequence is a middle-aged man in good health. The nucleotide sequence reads TGCGCCAGCAGCTTTCCGCAAAACAGGGGGCGTCACTATGGCTACACCTTC. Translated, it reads CASSFPQNRGRHYGYTF.